A selection of T cell receptor beta chains follows, all from one sample in a study of T cell clones after liver transplantation. Data came from immunoSEQ multiplex PCR; TCRdb stores just in-frame clones and leaves some out. The table includes some 60,000 clones, 70% to 80% detected once. This specimen was CD4+ T cells from blood, taken at the roughly 15-month timepoint. Receptors originate from a human patient who received a liver transplant. Some T cells may be provided by the graft donor. Each CDR3 is given with its conserved first and last residue. The D gene is left open where the match is weak. Some rows have no size entry. The others give once, few or many, or a class for an expanded clone.

abundance | j_gene | d_gene | v_gene | CDR3aa | CDR3nt
NA | TRBJ2-5 | TRBD2 | TRBV5-7 | CASSWGLAGKRYQETQYF | TGTGCCAGCAGCTGGGGACTAGCGGGGAAACGTTATCAAGAGACCCAGTACTTC
NA | TRBJ1-1 | NA | TRBV13 | CASSLDGGSGTEAFF | TGTGCCAGCAGCTTAGACGGGGGGTCGGGAACTGAAGCTTTCTTT
NA | TRBJ1-6 | TRBD1 | TRBV28 | CASSLLGQGVSISPLHF | TGTGCCAGCAGTTTATTGGGACAGGGGGTGTCGATTTCACCCCTCCACTTT
once | TRBJ1-1 | NA | TRBV11-2 | CASSSRTDTEAFF | TGTGCCAGCAGCTCCCGGACTGACACTGAAGCTTTCTTT
few | TRBJ2-4 | TRBD2 | TRBV19 | CASSPMSSGRALAKNIQYF | TGTGCCAGTAGCCCGATGTCGAGCGGGAGGGCCTTAGCCAAAAACATTCAGTACTTC
NA | TRBJ1-2 | NA | TRBV6-5 | CASSPKGQGYTF | TGTGCCAGCAGCCCCAAAGGACAAGGCTACACCTTC
NA | TRBJ2-1 | NA | TRBV2 | CASSRTEQFF | TGTGCCAGCAGTCGTACTGAGCAGTTCTTC
NA | TRBJ1-2 | TRBD1 | TRBV7-2 | CASSAAAALQGMGGYTF | TGTGCCAGCAGCGCAGCGGCCGCTTTACAGGGGATGGGAGGCTACACCTTC
NA | TRBJ2-5 | NA | TRBV6-5 | CASSLLVGGPETQYF | TGTGCCAGCAGCCTATTGGTGGGGGGGCCGGAGACCCAGTACTTC
many | TRBJ1-5 | NA | TRBV19 | CASSITGSNQPQHF | TGTGCCAGTAGTATAACAGGTTCCAATCAGCCCCAGCATTTT
NA | TRBJ2-1 | TRBD2 | TRBV9 | CASNLAGGRNEQFF | TGTGCCAGCAACCTAGCGGGAGGTAGAAATGAGCAGTTCTTC
NA | TRBJ1-4 | NA | TRBV19 | CASSIGGRQNEKLFF | TGTGCCAGTAGTATAGGCGGCAGGCAGAATGAAAAACTGTTTTTT
NA | TRBJ2-5 | TRBD1 | TRBV15 | CATSGSGTGEETQYF | TGTGCCACCAGCGGGTCCGGGACAGGGGAAGAGACCCAGTACTTC
NA | TRBJ2-1 | NA | TRBV6-1 | CASSDNPSSPPDNEQFF | TGTGCCAGCAGTGACAATCCTAGCAGCCCCCCGGATAATGAGCAGTTCTTC
NA | TRBJ1-4 | NA | TRBV30 | CAWSAGIINEKLFF | TGTGCCTGGAGTGCGGGGATAATCAATGAAAAACTGTTTTTT
once | TRBJ1-6 | NA | TRBV27 | CASKGDSPLHF | TGTGCCAGCAAGGGGGATTCACCCCTCCACTTT
few | TRBJ2-7 | TRBD1 | TRBV28 | CASRPGQGSEQYF | TGTGCCAGCAGACCGGGACAGGGTTCCGAGCAGTACTTC
NA | TRBJ2-3 | NA | TRBV29-1 | CSVESGADTQYF | TGCAGCGTTGAAAGTGGGGCAGATACGCAGTATTTT
NA | TRBJ1-2 | NA | TRBV19 | CASSTLLGDGYTF | TGTGCCAGTAGTACGCTCCTGGGGGACGGCTACACCTTC
NA | TRBJ2-7 | NA | TRBV6-5 | CASSYSYGPYEQYF | TGTGCCAGCAGTTACTCGTACGGACCCTACGAGCAGTACTTC
NA | TRBJ1-1 | NA | TRBV5-5 | CASSLALNTEAFF | TGTGCCAGCAGCTTGGCTTTGAACACTGAAGCTTTCTTT
NA | TRBJ2-1 | NA | TRBV11-2 | CASSLAPEGEQFF | TGTGCCAGCAGCTTAGCCCCAGAGGGTGAGCAGTTCTTC
medium-sized | TRBJ2-2 | TRBD1 | TRBV6-1 | CASTLDRAAGELFF | TGTGCCAGCACCCTAGACAGGGCGGCCGGGGAGCTGTTTTTT
NA | TRBJ2-7 | TRBD2 | TRBV7-2 | CASSLSSGEYEQYF | TGTGCCAGCAGCTTATCTAGCGGGGAATACGAGCAGTACTTC
NA | TRBJ2-1 | TRBD2 | TRBV18 | CASSPRASGKRDNEQFF | TGTGCCAGCTCACCCCGGGCTAGCGGGAAAAGGGACAATGAGCAGTTCTTC
NA | TRBJ2-1 | NA | TRBV5-1 | CASSLQGHKVDEQFF | TGCGCCAGCAGCTTGCAGGGACATAAGGTCGATGAGCAGTTCTTC
NA | TRBJ2-3 | TRBD1 | TRBV5-4 | CASSLQGATDTQYF | TGTGCCAGCAGCTTACAGGGGGCGACAGATACGCAGTATTTT
NA | TRBJ2-2 | NA | TRBV6-5 | CASSYRTENTGELFF | TGTGCCAGCAGTTACAGGACGGAGAACACCGGGGAGCTGTTTTTT
NA | TRBJ2-7 | TRBD2 | TRBV11-2 | CASSPSLSGGAYEQYF | TGTGCCAGCAGCCCTTCCCTTAGCGGGGGCGCCTACGAGCAGTACTTC
NA | TRBJ2-1 | NA | TRBV28 | CASSLMGENQFF | TGTGCCAGCAGTTTAATGGGGGAAAATCAGTTCTTC
NA | TRBJ2-3 | NA | TRBV10-3 | CASGAADTQYF | TGTGCCAGCGGGGCGGCAGATACGCAGTATTTT